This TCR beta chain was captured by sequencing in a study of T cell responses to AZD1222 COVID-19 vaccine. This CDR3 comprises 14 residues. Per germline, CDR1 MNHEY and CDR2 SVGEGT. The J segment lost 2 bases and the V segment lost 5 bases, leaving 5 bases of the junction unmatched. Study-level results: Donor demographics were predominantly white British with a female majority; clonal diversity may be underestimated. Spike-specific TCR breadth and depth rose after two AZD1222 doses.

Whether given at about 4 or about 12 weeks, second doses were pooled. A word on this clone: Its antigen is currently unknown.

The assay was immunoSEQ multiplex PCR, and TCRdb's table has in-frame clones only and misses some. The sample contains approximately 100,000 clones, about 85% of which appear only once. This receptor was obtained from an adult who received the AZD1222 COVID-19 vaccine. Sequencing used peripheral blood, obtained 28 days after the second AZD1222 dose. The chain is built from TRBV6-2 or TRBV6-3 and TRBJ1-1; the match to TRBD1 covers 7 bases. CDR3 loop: CASSGRQGNTEAFF. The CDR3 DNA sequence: TGTGCCAGCAGTGGACGACAGGGTAACACTGAAGCTTTCTTT.